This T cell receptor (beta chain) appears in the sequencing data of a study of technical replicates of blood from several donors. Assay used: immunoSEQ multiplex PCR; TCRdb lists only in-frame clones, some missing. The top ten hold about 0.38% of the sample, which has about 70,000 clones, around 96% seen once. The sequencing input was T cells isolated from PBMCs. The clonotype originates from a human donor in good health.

The chain's CDR3 is CASSRSGRWYEQYF. DNA of the CDR3: TGTGCCAGCAGTCGGTCAGGGAGGTGGTACGAGCAGTACTTC. V gene TRBV9 combines with J gene TRBJ2-7, with D perhaps TRBD2 (6 bases). This CDR3 has 14 residues. CDR1 is SGDLS and CDR2 is YYNGEE in the germline V gene. V was pared by 5 bases and J by 4 bases, with 16 bases between.